What follows are 19 T cell receptor beta chains derived from one specimen sequenced in a study of OX40 agonist ivuxolimab in advanced cancers. The method was the immunoSEQ multiplex PCR assay. TCRdb provides this immuneACCESS table in a form limited to in-frame rearrangements. Some clones are lacking; in checked studies, under half of them reflect an unresolved V gene, and why the rest are absent is not known. The table for this sample lists around 57,000 clones; more than 80% of them were counted only once. The top ten constitute approximately 1.1% of the sample. The sample in question was CD4+ or CD8+ T cells sorted from blood, obtained in a trial of the OX40 agonist ivuxolimab. All receptors come from an adult with an advanced solid tumor such as melanoma, head and neck, liver or kidney cancer.

The chain employs TRBV10-3 and TRBJ1-4; 7 bases are shared with TRBD1. Germline CDR1 ENHRY, CDR2 SYGVKD. V was pared by 2 bases and J by 2 bases, with 2 bases of the junction left unmatched. This CDR3 comprises 15 residues. CDR3 residues: CAISEDRATNEKLFF. The CDR3 DNA is TGTGCCATCAGTGAGGACAGGGCGACTAATGAAAAACTGTTTTTT.

The chain joins TRBV5-8 to TRBJ1-1; 9 bases are shared with TRBD1. This CDR3 has 16 amino acids. Germline V CDR1 and CDR2: SGHTS, YDEGEE. V trimming: 5 bases; J trimming: 5 bases; junction bases outside the gene matches: 13. The CDR3 DNA reads as TGTGCCAGCAGAAAATTCCCGGGACAGGGTGGTACTGAAGCTTTCTTT. It translates to CASRKFPGQGGTEAFF.

This clone came up a few times. The J gene is TRBJ1-1, the V gene TRBV5-6, with D unclear. Trimming removed 2 bases from V and 3 bases from J, with 8 bases in between. The CDR3 runs to 13 residues. Germline V gene lookup returns CDR1 SGHDT and CDR2 YYEEEE. The chain's CDR3 is CASSFVIDTEAFF. The CDR3 DNA sequence: TGTGCCAGCAGCTTTGTGATCGACACTGAAGCTTTCTTT.

The gene calls are TRBV5-1 and TRBJ2-3, with 13 bases matching TRBD2. The CDR3 contains 16 residues. Looked up from germline, CDR1 is SGHRS and CDR2 is YFSETQ. J lost 0 bases, V lost 4 bases, and 2 bases had no gene match. CDR3: CASSKLAGGSTDTQYF. CDR3 nucleotides: TGCGCCAGCAGCAAACTAGCGGGAGGGAGCACAGATACGCAGTATTTT.

The genes are TRBV5-8 and TRBJ2-3; 7 nucleotides agree with TRBD2. The CDR3 is made up of 15 amino acids. The J segment lost 2 bases and the V segment lost 4 bases, leaving 7 bases of the junction unmatched. From germline, CDR1 is SGHTS and CDR2 YDEGEE. This CDR3 reads CASSPGLDTTDTQYF. The CDR3 bases are TGTGCCAGCAGCCCCGGACTAGATACCACAGATACGCAGTATTTT.

This chain connects TRBV11-2 to TRBJ1-4; weak D call: TRBD1 (5 bases). CDR1 is SGHAT and CDR2 is FQNNGV in the germline V gene. Trimming pared 5 bases from V and 8 bases from J, leaving 18 bases between. The length of the CDR3 is 15 residues. CDR3 residues: CASSPPAGLGEKLFF. The CDR3 nucleotides read TGTGCCAGCAGCCCCCCGGCAGGGCTAGGAGAAAAACTGTTTTTT.

The V gene is TRBV7-9, the J gene TRBJ1-1, with a possible D match to TRBD1 (5 bases). Germline assignment: CDR1 SEHNR and CDR2 FQNEAQ (reference sequence). The CDR3 is made up of 15 amino acids. Trimming left V 2 bases short and J 6 bases short, with 16 bases between. The CDR3 DNA reads TGTGCCAGCAGCTTAACGGGCAACACAGGCTCTGAAGCTTTCTTT. It yields the protein CASSLTGNTGSEAFF. The full variable domain, completed using reference TRBV7-9 and TRBJ1-1, is DTGVSQNPRHKITKRGQNVTFRCDPISEHNRLYWYRQTLGQGPEFLTYFQNEAQLEKSRLLSDRFSAERPKGSFSTLEIQRTEQGDSAMYLCASSLTGNTGSEAFFGQGTRLTVV.

The chain recombines TRBV11-3 with TRBJ2-1; D gene unclear. Germline V gene sequence: CDR1 SGHNT, CDR2 YENEEA. V lost 2 bases and J lost 7, with 9 bases in between. This CDR3 has 13 amino acids. The CDR3: CASSLLVSNEQFF. CDR3 DNA sequence: TGTGCCAGCAGCTTACTTGTATCTAATGAGCAGTTCTTC.

The V and J genes are TRBV19 and TRBJ1-5, with D unclear. V lost 5 bases and J 7 bases, leaving 9 bases between the germline ends. Germline lookup yields CDR1 LNHDA and CDR2 SQIVND (reference sequence). This CDR3 has 12 residues. This CDR3 is CASSATPQPQHF. In DNA form, the CDR3 reads TGTGCCAGTAGTGCCACCCCCCAGCCCCAGCATTTT.

The gene calls are TRBV1 and TRBJ2-5; the DNA was not compared with TRBD2, the D call given in the table. TRBV1 is termed a pseudogene. The CDR3 extends over 18 amino acids. This CDR3 is CTSSRREVGEAIKETQYF. The CDR3 region has the DNA TGCACCAGCAGCCGGCGAGAGGTCGGGGAGGCGATCAAAGAGACCCAGTACTTC.

DNA of the CDR3: TGTGCCAGCAGTGTCGGGGGGGCCCGAAACACCATATATTTT. As protein: CASSVGGARNTIYF. The rearrangement joins TRBV28 to TRBJ1-3, with TRBD1 as a possible D gene (6 bases). V lost 5 bases, J lost 5 bases, and 13 bases lay in between. In germline, CDR1 is MDHEN, CDR2 SYDVKM. This CDR3 has 14 amino acids.

In this sample, this clone turned up a few times. This rearrangement joins TRBV21-1 to TRBJ2-5; the table assigns TRBD1, which was not confirmed against the DNA. TRBV21-1 is assigned pseudogene status. The CDR3 is 15 amino acids. The CDR3 reads CASSKNSGQSGTQYF. In DNA form, the CDR3 reads TGTGCCAGCAGCAAAAACTCCGGACAGTCGGGGACCCAGTACTTC.

The chain has TRBV6-1 and TRBJ1-1; D perhaps matches TRBD1 (5 bases). The V end was cut by 7 bases, the J end by 2 bases, with 11 bases between. The germline gives CDR1 MNHNS, CDR2 SASEGT. This CDR3 is 13 amino acids long. The CDR3, as DNA: TGTGCCAGCACGATGGGGCAAAACACTGAAGCTTTCTTT. Protein: CASTMGQNTEAFF.

This clone was picked up a small number of times. This sequence joins TRBV2 and TRBJ2-7, with a weak D call TRBD2 (6 bases). The CDR3 is 12 amino acids. Trimming left V 6 bases short and J 6 bases short, with 12 bases between. Germline values: CDR1 SNHLY, CDR2 FYNNEI. For the CDR3, the DNA is TGTGCCAGCAGGGACTACTTATCCGAGCAGTACTTC. As protein: CASRDYLSEQYF.

The V gene is TRBV6-4, the J gene TRBJ2-7, with 15 positions matching TRBD2. V was pared by 7 bases and J by 4 bases, with 11 bases of the junction left unmatched. Looked up from germline, CDR1 is MRHNA and CDR2 is SNTAGT. The CDR3 length is 17 residues. The DNA of the CDR3 is TGTGCCAGCATTTTTTCCGGACTAGCGGGAGGGCCTTACGAGCAGTACTTC. Translated: CASIFSGLAGGPYEQYF.

This clone was detected only a few times. The CDR3 DNA reads as TGTGCCAGCAGTACGACAGACGGTGAGCAGTACTTC. Amino acid sequence: CASSTTDGEQYF. This sequence joins TRBV27 and TRBJ2-7; maybe TRBD1 (5 bases). Germline CDR1 MNHEY, CDR2 SMNVEV (reference sequence). This CDR3 region has 12 residues. The germline V and J ends were trimmed by 5 bases and 7 bases, with 12 bases remaining between them.

J is TRBJ1-5 and V is TRBV19; D is possibly TRBD1 (5 bases). Trimming cost V 0 bases and J 6 bases, with 9 bases left between them. This CDR3 region has 14 residues. Germline CDR1 and CDR2: LNHDA and SQIVND (reference sequence). CDR3: CASSIDPGFQPQHF. CDR3 DNA sequence: TGTGCCAGTAGTATAGACCCAGGGTTTCAGCCCCAGCATTTT.

The V gene is TRBV18, the J gene TRBJ2-3; D uncertain. The germline CDR1 and CDR2 sequences are KGHSH and LQKENI. CDR3 length equals 14 residues. V lost 3 bases to trimming and J lost 0 bases, with 7 bases between them. CDR3: CASSPLDSTDTQYF. DNA of the CDR3: TGTGCCAGCTCACCCCTGGACAGCACAGATACGCAGTATTTT.

The chain is built from TRBV7-6 and TRBJ2-3; 9 nucleotides agree with TRBD2. V shed 7 bases, J shed 6 bases, and the junction held 14 bases outside the gene matches. Germline V CDR1 and CDR2: SGHVS, FNYEAQ. The CDR3 length is 16 residues. CDR3 nucleotide sequence: TGTGCCAGCACCCTCGCGGCGGGAGGGCCGGGTGATACGCAGTATTTT. This codes for CASTLAAGGPGDTQYF.